Below are 18 T cell receptor beta chains sequenced from a single sample in a study of human T cells and chemical hapten exposure. As for time point: healthy volunteer bleed at 6 weeks. The study extracted total RNA from unfractionated whole blood. TCRdb re-called the RACE reads through MiXCR, storing one row per CDR3 protein. The sample includes under 45,000 distinct CDR3 sequences, around 5.5% of them seen just once. Material: whole blood. These TCRs come from a human donor in good health. Some clones in this sample may be carry-over from other donors' samples.

In this sample, this clonotype turned up many times. The chain combines TRBV29-1 with TRBJ1-1; D uncertain. Trimming stripped 6 bases from V and 3 bases from J, with 17 bases between. Germline V gives CDR1 SQVTM, CDR2 ANQGSEA. This CDR3 spans 14 amino acids. Here the CDR3 reads CSVEDFPRDTEAFF. The CDR3 DNA follows: TGCAGCGTGGAGGACTTTCCGCGGGACACTGAAGCTTTCTTT.

The V and J genes are TRBV5-1 and TRBJ2-1; the D call may be TRBD1 or TRBD2 (5 bases each). This CDR3 region has 17 residues. CDR1 is SGHRS and CDR2 is YFSETQ in the germline V gene. V was pared by 0 bases and J by 6 bases, with 19 bases between. The CDR3 is CASSLAGGRWGINEQFF. The CDR3 DNA follows: TGCGCCAGCAGCTTGGCCGGAGGTAGATGGGGGATCAATGAGCAGTTCTTC.

With respect to this clonotype: Since a much larger clone is just one base distant, this may be a read error. The chain has TRBV20-1 and TRBJ2-5, with D possibly called TRBD1 or TRBD2 (5 bases each). The J call is in doubt because the DNA end fits TRBJ2-1 better. From germline, CDR1 is DFQATT and CDR2 SNEGSKA (reference sequence). The CDR3 is 13 residues long. CDR3 amino acids: CSASRQGPQTQFF. The CDR3 DNA is TGCAGTGCTAGTAGGCAGGGACCACAGACCCAGTTCTTC.

This clonotype has at least ten counts. The chain employs TRBV29-1 and TRBJ2-4; 7 nucleotides match TRBD2. Germline V lookup: CDR1 SQVTM, CDR2 ANQGSEA. This CDR3 spans 12 amino acids. The ends lost 5 bases at V and 9 bases at J; junction bases unmatched: 7. CDR3 in DNA: TGCAGCGTTAGGACTAGAGAGGTCATTCAGTACTTC. Translation gives CSVRTREVIQYF.

The chain links TRBV4-1 to TRBJ1-1; no definite D call. Trimming removed 1 base from V and 0 bases from J, with 9 bases in between. There are 15 residues in the CDR3. Per the germline V gene, CDR1 is MGHRA and CDR2 is YSYEKL. This chain's CDR3 is CASSQGLPMNTEAFF. In DNA form, the CDR3 reads TGCGCCAGCAGCCAAGGACTGCCCATGAACACTGAAGCTTTCTTT.

This clonotype was observed a few times. This chain joins TRBV27 and TRBJ1-4, with 9 bases that match TRBD1. CDR3 length equals 12 residues. Germline-derived CDR1 and CDR2 are MNHEY and SMNVEV (reference sequence). V lost 8 bases to trimming and J lost 8 bases; unmatched junction nucleotides: 3. The CDR3: CASGDREEKLFF. The CDR3 bases are TGTGCCAGCGGGGACAGGGAAGAAAAACTGTTTTTT.

This clonotype was recorded a few times. This chain links TRBV28 with TRBJ1-3; D is unclear. Per germline, CDR1 MDHEN and CDR2 SYDVKM. V shed 6 bases and J shed 1 base, with 16 bases lying between them. The CDR3 runs to 16 residues. DNA of the CDR3: TGTGCCAGCAGCCGAACAGCTGATACTTCTGGAAACACCATATATTTT. Translating it yields CASSRTADTSGNTIYF.

This clonotype has a count of ten or more. The rearrangement links TRBV20-1 to TRBJ2-7, with TRBD2 identical over 8 bases. Germline V gives CDR1 DFQATT, CDR2 SNEGSKA (reference sequence). This CDR3 comprises 15 residues. Trimming at V came to 3 bases and at J to 0 bases, leaving 7 bases not matched to a gene. The CDR3 nucleotides are TGCAGTGCTAGGTGGGTTAGCGGGGTCTCCTACGAGCAGTACTTC. Translating it yields CSARWVSGVSYEQYF.

CDR3 in amino acids: CASSHPGLAVLYEQFF. As DNA, the CDR3 is TGCGCCAGCAGCCACCCCGGACTAGCGGTCCTCTATGAGCAGTTCTTC. The chain carries TRBV4-1 and TRBJ2-1; 10 bases match TRBD2. CDR3 length: 16 amino acids. Germline values: CDR1 MGHRA, CDR2 YSYEKL. V shed 3 bases, J shed 8 bases, and the junction held 10 bases outside the gene matches.

This sequence joins TRBV6-5 and TRBJ1-3; the D is unclear. The CDR3 runs to 14 residues. The germline V gene encodes CDR1 MNHEY and CDR2 SVGAGI. V gave up 3 bases and J gave up 4 bases, with 10 bases separating them. The CDR3 loop is CASSYNSFGNTIYF. The CDR3 DNA sequence: TGTGCCAGCAGTTATAACTCCTTCGGAAACACCATATATTTT.

Many counts were recorded for this clonotype. This chain connects TRBV10-3 to TRBJ2-5; D is possibly TRBD2 (6 bases). V was clipped by 4 bases and J by 3 bases, with 15 bases between them. The germline CDR1 and CDR2 sequences are ENHRY and SYGVKD. This CDR3 spans 15 amino acids. CDR3: CAISGSLASKETQYF. The CDR3 coding sequence is TGTGCCATCAGTGGGTCGCTAGCGAGTAAAGAGACCCAGTACTTC.

V usage is TRBV4-2 and J usage is TRBJ1-4; 10 positions agree with TRBD1. CDR1 LGHNA and CDR2 YNFKEQ come from the germline V gene. The junction had 6 bases not matched to a gene; V was cut back by 4 bases and J by 7 bases. This CDR3 is built from 15 residues. This CDR3 is CASSLSRTGGEKLFF. The CDR3 bases are TGTGCCAGCAGCCTTAGCAGGACAGGGGGTGAAAAACTGTTTTTT.

This chain's CDR3 is CASRPDRGRHKKLFF. The DNA for the CDR3 is TGTGCCAGCAGGCCTGACAGGGGCCGGCATAAAAAACTGTTTTTT. This chain links TRBV6-5 with TRBJ1-4; 8 nucleotides line up with TRBD1. V was clipped by 6 bases and J by 9 bases; unmatched bases: 12. CDR1 is MNHEY, CDR2 SVGAGI, per germline. This CDR3 comprises 15 residues.

This clonotype has ten or more counts. This chain uses TRBV7-8 with TRBJ2-6, with 10 nucleotides matching TRBD1. Losses at the gene ends were 4 bases for V and 0 bases for J; bases not matched to a gene: 6. Germline lookup yields CDR1 SGHVS and CDR2 FQNEAQ. CDR3 size: 18 residues. The CDR3 region has the DNA TGTGCCAGCAGCTGGCCGGGACAGGGGACCTCTGGGGCCAACGTCCTGACTTTC. This codes for CASSWPGQGTSGANVLTF.

Ten or more counts support this clonotype. The chain is built from TRBV7-2 and TRBJ2-3; D unclear. This CDR3 spans 14 amino acids. Germline CDR1 SGHTA, CDR2 FQGNSA. The V and J ends lost 5 bases and 0 bases respectively, with 9 bases between them. This CDR3 reads CASSTASSTDTQYF. In DNA, the CDR3 is TGTGCCAGCAGCACGGCTTCTAGCACAGATACGCAGTATTTT.

This clonotype was recorded at least ten times. The rearrangement links TRBV12-3 or TRBV12-4 to TRBJ1-1; D is uncertain. V lost 7 bases and J lost 6, with 12 bases in between. CDR3 size: 12 residues. CDR3 sequence: CASTGFGPEAFF. The CDR3 DNA follows: TGTGCCAGCACCGGATTCGGTCCTGAAGCTTTCTTT.

This clonotype has a count of ten or more. The chain joins TRBV7-2 to TRBJ2-7, with D possibly called TRBD1 or TRBD2 (5 bases each). The V gene lost 3 bases and the J gene lost 1 base, with 10 bases spanning the gap. The CDR3 is made up of 14 amino acids. Germline V gene lookup returns CDR1 SGHTA and CDR2 FQGNSA. CDR3 coding DNA: TGTGCCAGCAGCTTGGGGGTGGGGTCCTACGAGCAGTACTTC. Protein sequence: CASSLGVGSYEQYF. The complete variable domain, with remaining parts taken from reference TRBV7-2 and TRBJ2-7, reads GAGVSQSPSNKVTEKGKDVELRCDPISGHTALYWYRQSLGQGLEFLIYFQGNSAPDKSGLPSDRFSAERTGGSVSTLTIQRTQQEDSAVYLCASSLGVGSYEQYFGPGTRLTVT.

There are a few counts of this clonotype. J is TRBJ1-2 and V is TRBV3-1, with a possible D match to TRBD1 (5 bases). This CDR3 comprises 15 residues. V was cut by 0 bases and J by 5 bases, with 13 bases left in between. CDR1 LGHDT and CDR2 YNNKEL come from the germline V gene (reference sequence). This chain's CDR3 is CASSQDFQGGYGYTF. DNA of the CDR3: TGTGCCAGCAGCCAAGATTTCCAGGGAGGTTATGGCTACACCTTC.